This TCR beta chain is from a study of cytomegalovirus exposure and HLA in healthy donors. Findings of the study overall: Accurate predictions that matched the HLA-A and HLA-B alleles of most subjects were reportedly made from TCR beta sequences. 164 TCR beta chains were listed as cytomegalovirus-associated.

All donors participated as healthy donors of bone marrow. The PCR used 60 Vbeta and 13 Jbeta primers. Using immunoSEQ multiplex PCR, the repertoire was profiled, and TCRdb retains in-frame clones only, with some absent. The repertoire includes approximately 160,000 clones, 55% to 70% of them detected once, and about 2.5% sits in the top ten. As for this clone: Its antigen is currently unknown.

In germline, CDR1 is SGHVS, CDR2 FNYEAQ. CDR3 length: 15 amino acids. V was clipped by 3 bases and J by 3 bases, with 12 bases between them. The sequencing input was PBMCs. The sequence was collected from a woman aged 40-49 years in good health and CMV-seropositive. The rearrangement links TRBV7-6 to TRBJ2-1, with D possibly TRBD2 on 6 matching bases. CDR3 in DNA: TGTGCCAGCAGCTTGGGCCCAGCGGGCTACAATGAGCAGTTCTTC. The encoded protein is CASSLGPAGYNEQFF.